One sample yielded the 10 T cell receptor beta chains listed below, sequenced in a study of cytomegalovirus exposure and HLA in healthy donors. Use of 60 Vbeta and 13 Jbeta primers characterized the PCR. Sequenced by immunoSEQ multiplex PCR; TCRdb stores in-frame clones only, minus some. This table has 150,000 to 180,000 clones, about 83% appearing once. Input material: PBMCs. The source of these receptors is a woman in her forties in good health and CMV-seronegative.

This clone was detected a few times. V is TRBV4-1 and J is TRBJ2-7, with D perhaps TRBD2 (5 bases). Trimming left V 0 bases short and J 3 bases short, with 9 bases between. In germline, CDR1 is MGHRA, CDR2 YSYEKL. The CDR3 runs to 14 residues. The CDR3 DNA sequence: TGCGCCAGCAGCCAAGACGGACTCTTCTACGAGCAGTACTTC. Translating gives CASSQDGLFYEQYF.

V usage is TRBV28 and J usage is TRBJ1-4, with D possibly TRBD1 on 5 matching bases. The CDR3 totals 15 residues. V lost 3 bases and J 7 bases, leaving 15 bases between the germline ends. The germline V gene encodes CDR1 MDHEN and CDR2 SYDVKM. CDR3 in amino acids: CASSFWGRTGEKLFF. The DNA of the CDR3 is TGTGCCAGCAGTTTTTGGGGCCGGACCGGTGAAAAACTGTTTTTT.

Here the CDR3 DNA reads TGTGCCAGTAGCGGCACGGGGGGCAAAGAGCCCCAGCATTTT. As protein: CASSGTGGKEPQHF. The gene calls are TRBV19 and TRBJ1-5, with D perhaps TRBD1 (6 bases). This CDR3 region has 14 residues. V lost 6 bases to trimming and J lost 8 bases, with 17 bases between them. Germline CDR1 reads LNHDA; CDR2 reads SQIVND (reference sequence).

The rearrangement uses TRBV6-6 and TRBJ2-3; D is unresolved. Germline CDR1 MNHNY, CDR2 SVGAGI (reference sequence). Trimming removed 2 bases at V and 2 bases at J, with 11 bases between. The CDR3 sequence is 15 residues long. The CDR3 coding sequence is TGTGCCAGCAGTTACGGCCACCCATTCACAGATACGCAGTATTTT. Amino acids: CASSYGHPFTDTQYF.

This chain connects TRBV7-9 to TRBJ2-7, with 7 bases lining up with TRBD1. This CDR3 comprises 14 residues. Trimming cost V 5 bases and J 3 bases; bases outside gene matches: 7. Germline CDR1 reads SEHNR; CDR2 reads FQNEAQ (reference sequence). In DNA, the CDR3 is TGTGCCAGCAGCCCAAGAGACAGGGACTACGAGCAGTACTTC. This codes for CASSPRDRDYEQYF.

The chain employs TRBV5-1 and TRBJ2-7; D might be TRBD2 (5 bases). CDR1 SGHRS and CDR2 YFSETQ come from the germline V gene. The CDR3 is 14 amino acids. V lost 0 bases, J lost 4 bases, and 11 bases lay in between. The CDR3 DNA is TGCGCCAGCAGCTTGGATGGGAGTGGGTACGAGCAGTACTTC. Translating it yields CASSLDGSGYEQYF. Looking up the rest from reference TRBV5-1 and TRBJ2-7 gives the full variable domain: KAGVTQTPRYLIKTRGQQVTLSCSPISGHRSVSWYQQTPGQGLQFLFEYFSETQRNKGNFPGRFSGRQFSNSRSEMNVSTLELGDSALYLCASSLDGSGYEQYFGPGTRLTVT.

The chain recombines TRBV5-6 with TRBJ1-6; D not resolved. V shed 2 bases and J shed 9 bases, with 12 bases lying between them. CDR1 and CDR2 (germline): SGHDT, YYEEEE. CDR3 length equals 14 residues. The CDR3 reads CASSLSGNGSPLHF. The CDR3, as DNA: TGTGCCAGCAGCTTATCGGGGAATGGTTCACCCCTCCACTTT.

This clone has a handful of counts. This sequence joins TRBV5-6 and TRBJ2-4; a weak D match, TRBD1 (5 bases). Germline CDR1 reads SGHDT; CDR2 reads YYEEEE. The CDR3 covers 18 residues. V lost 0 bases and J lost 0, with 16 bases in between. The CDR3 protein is CASSLVRASTLAKNIQYF. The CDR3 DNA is TGTGCCAGCAGCTTGGTCAGGGCCAGTACTCTAGCCAAAAACATTCAGTACTTC. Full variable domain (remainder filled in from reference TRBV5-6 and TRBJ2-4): DAGVTQSPTHLIKTRGQQVTLRCSPKSGHDTVSWYQQALGQGPQFIFQYYEEEERQRGNFPDRFSGHQFPNYSSELNVNALLLGDSALYLCASSLVRASTLAKNIQYFGAGTRLSVL.

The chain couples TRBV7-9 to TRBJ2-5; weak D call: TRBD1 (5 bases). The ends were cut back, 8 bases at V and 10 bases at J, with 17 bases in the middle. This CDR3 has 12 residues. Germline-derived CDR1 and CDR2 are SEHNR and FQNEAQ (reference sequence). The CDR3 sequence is CASSEEGVDQYF. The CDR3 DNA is TGTGCCAGCTCCGAAGAAGGGGTCGACCAGTACTTC.

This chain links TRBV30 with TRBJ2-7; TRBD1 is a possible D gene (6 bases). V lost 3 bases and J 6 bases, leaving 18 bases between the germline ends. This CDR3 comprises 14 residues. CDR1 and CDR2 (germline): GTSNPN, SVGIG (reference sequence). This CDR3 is CAWSGLTGPTEQYF. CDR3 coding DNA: TGTGCCTGGAGCGGCCTGACAGGACCAACCGAGCAGTACTTC.